Listed here is a single T cell receptor (beta chain). Its antigen is undetermined. The record originates from a study of T cell clones after liver transplantation. Whole-study context: Three of the eight recipients were HCV-positive; the rest had non-autoimmune, non-viral transplant indications. Without induction therapy, subjects received standard immunosuppression until 12-24 months post-transplant. Samples came pre-transplant, pre-randomization before withdrawal, and post-randomization after withdrawal ended. Study conclusions and caveats: Low donor cell numbers restricted donor-reactive repertoire measurement in two subjects.

V lost 6 bases and J 6 bases, leaving 21 bases between the germline ends. Germline V gene sequence: CDR1 MNHEY, CDR2 SMNVEV (reference sequence). The CDR3 covers 15 residues. Here immunoSEQ multiplex PCR was the method, and the copy in TCRdb shows in-frame clones only, minus some. The sample includes fewer than 20,000 clones, 80% to 90% of them seen just once. This sequence joins TRBV27 and TRBJ2-7; a possible D gene is TRBD2 (6 bases). Sequenced here: CD8+ T cells from blood, sampled approximately 3.5 years after liver transplant. The receptor's source is a human patient who received a liver transplant. Some of these T cells may belong to the graft donor. The CDR3 sequence is CASSFGGLGPLEQYF. In nucleotides, the CDR3 is TGTGCCAGCAGCTTCGGGGGACTCGGCCCCCTCGAGCAGTACTTC.